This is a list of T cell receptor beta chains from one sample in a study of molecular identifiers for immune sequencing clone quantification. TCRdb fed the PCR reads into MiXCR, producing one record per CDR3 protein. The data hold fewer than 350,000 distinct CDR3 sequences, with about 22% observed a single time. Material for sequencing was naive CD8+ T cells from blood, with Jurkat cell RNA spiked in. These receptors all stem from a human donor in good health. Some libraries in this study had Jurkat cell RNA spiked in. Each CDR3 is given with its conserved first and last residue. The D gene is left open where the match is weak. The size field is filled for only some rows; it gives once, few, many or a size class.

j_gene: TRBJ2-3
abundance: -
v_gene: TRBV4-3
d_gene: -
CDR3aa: CASSQATTDTQYF
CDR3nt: TGCGCCAGCAGCCAAGCGACGACAGATACGCAGTATTTT

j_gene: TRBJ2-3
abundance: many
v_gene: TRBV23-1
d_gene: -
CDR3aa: CASRQGTDTQYF
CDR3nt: TGCGCCAGCAGACAAGGGACAGATACGCAGTATTTT

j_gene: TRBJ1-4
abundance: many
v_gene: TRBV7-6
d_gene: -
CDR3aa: CASSPTLAGTPEKLFF
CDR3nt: TGTGCCAGCAGCCCGACCCTGGCCGGGACCCCCGAAAAACTGTTTTTT

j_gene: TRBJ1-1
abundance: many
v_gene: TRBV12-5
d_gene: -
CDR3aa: CASGLAENTEAFF
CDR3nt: TGTGCTAGTGGTTTGGCAGAGAACACTGAAGCTTTCTTT

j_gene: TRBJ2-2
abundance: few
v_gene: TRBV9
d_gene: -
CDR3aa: CASSGPRGRAGELFF
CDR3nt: TGTGCCAGCAGCGGCCCCCGAGGCAGAGCCGGGGAGCTGTTTTTT

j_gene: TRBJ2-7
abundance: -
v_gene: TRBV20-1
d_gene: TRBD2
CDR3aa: CSARDPPSGIYEQYF
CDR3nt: TGCAGTGCTAGAGATCCCCCTAGCGGGATCTACGAGCAGTACTTC

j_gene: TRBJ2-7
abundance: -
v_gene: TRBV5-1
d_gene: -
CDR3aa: CASRQSPGTEAGEQYF
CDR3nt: TGCGCCAGCAGGCAATCTCCCGGGACCGAAGCAGGGGAGCAGTACTTC

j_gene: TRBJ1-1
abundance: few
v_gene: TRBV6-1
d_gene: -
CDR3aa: CASSEVAFRGTEAFF
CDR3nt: TGTGCCAGCAGTGAAGTGGCATTCCGGGGCACTGAAGCTTTCTTT

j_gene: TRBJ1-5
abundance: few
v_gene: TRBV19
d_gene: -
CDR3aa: CASSIGSRAGNQPQHF
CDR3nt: TGTGCCAGTAGTATAGGCTCCCGGGCGGGAAATCAGCCCCAGCATTTT

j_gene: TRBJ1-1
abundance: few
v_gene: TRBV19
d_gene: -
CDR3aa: CASTLGTRATTEAFF
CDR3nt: TGTGCCAGTACCCTCGGGACCAGGGCGACCACTGAAGCTTTCTTT

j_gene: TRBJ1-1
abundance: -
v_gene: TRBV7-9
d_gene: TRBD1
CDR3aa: CASSLIPGTEPNSEAFF
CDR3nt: TGTGCCAGCAGCTTAATACCCGGGACAGAACCAAACTCTGAAGCTTTCTTT

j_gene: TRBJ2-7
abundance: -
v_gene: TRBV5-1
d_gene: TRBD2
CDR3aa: CASSREGRSNEQYF
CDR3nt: TGCGCCAGCAGCAGGGAGGGACGATCGAACGAGCAGTACTTC

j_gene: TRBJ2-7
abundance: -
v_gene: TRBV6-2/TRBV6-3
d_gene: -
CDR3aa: CASSLESLSYYEQYF
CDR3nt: TGTGCCAGCAGTCTGGAATCCCTTTCGTACTACGAGCAGTACTTC

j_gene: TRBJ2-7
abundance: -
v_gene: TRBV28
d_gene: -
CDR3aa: CASSLHTGQTTYEQYF
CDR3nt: TGTGCCAGCAGTTTACACACCGGACAGACAACCTACGAGCAGTACTTC

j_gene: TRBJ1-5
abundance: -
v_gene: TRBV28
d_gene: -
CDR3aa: CASGLEWNQPQHF
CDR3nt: TGTGCCAGCGGCCTAGAGTGGAATCAGCCCCAGCATTTT

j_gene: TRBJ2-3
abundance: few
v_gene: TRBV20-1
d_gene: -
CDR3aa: CSARDRKRSADTQYF
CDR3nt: TGCAGTGCTAGAGACCGTAAAAGGTCAGCAGATACGCAGTATTTT

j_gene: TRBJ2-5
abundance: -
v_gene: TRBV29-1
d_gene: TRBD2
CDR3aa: CSVVGGRQETQYF
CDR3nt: TGCAGCGTTGTGGGGGGGAGGCAAGAGACCCAGTACTTC

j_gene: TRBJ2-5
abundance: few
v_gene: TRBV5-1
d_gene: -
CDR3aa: CASSQTQYGPRETQYF
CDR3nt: TGCGCCAGCAGCCAGACCCAGTACGGCCCCCGGGAGACCCAGTACTTC

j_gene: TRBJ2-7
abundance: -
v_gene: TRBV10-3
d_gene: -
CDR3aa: CAISEGEYEQYF
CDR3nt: TGTGCCATCAGTGAAGGGGAGTACGAGCAGTACTTC

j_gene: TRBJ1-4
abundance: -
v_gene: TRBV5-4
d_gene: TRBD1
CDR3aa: CASSPMGQTEKLFF
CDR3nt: TGTGCCAGCAGCCCAATGGGACAGACTGAAAAACTGTTTTTT

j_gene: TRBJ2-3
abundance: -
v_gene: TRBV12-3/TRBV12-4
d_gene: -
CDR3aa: CASSFPVSVSSNTDTQYF
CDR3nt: TGTGCCAGCAGTTTCCCCGTATCCGTGTCCTCGAACACAGATACGCAGTATTTT

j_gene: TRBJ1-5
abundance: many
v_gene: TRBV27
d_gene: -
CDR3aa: CASSYQSNQPQHF
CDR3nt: TGTGCCAGCAGTTATCAATCCAATCAGCCCCAGCATTTT

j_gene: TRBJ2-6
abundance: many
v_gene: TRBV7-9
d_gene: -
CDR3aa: CASSPLFSSGANVLTF
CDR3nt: TGTGCCAGCAGCCCGCTTTTCTCCTCTGGGGCCAACGTCCTGACTTTC

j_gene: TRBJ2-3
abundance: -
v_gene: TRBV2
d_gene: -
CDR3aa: CASYGSDTQYF
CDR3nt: TGTGCCAGCTACGGTTCAGATACGCAGTATTTT

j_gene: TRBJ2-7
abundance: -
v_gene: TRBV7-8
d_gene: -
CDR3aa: CASSLGLGASF
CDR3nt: TGTGCGAGCAGCTTAGGCTTGGGGGCGTCCTTC

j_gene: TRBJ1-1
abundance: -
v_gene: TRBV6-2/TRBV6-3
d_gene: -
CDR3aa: CARSALQGGTEAFF
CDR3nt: TGTGCCCGCAGTGCCCTACAGGGAGGTACTGAAGCTTTCTTT

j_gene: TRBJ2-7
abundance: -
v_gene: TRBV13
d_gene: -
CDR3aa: CASSSRGWGDEQYF
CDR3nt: TGTGCCAGCAGCTCCAGGGGATGGGGGGACGAGCAGTACTTC

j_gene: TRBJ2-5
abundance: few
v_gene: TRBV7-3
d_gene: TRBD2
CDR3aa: CASSLGGTSYETQYF
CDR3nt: TGTGCCAGCAGCTTAGGGGGGACTAGTTACGAGACCCAGTACTTC

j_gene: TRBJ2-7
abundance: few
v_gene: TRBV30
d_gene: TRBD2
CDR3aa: CAWSVLGTSGERTKYEQYF
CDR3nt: TGTGCCTGGAGTGTACTCGGGACTAGCGGCGAGAGAACCAAGTACGAGCAGTACTTC

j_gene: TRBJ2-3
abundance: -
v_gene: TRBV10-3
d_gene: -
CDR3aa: CTISGFQTDTQYF
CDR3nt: TGTACCATCAGTGGGTTTCAGACAGATACGCAGTATTTT

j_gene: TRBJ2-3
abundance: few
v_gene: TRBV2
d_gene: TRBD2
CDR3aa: CASSEPTSSGGADTQYF
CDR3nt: TGTGCCAGCAGTGAACCTACTTCGAGCGGGGGCGCAGATACGCAGTATTTT

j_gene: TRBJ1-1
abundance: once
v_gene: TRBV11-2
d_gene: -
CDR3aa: CASSPWADWGRTEAFF
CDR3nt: TGTGCCAGCAGCCCATGGGCCGACTGGGGGAGGACTGAAGCTTTCTTT

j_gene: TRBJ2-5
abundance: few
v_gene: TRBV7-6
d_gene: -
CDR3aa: CASSSPPTTGKTDHVPQYGETQYF
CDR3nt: TGTGCCAGCAGCTCGCCCCCCACTACAGGGAAAACGGATCACGTCCCCCAATACGGGGAGACCCAGTACTTC

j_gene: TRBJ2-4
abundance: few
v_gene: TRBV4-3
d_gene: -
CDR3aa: CASSQPPGLESTLAKNIQYF
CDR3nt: TGCGCCAGCAGCCAACCACCGGGACTTGAGTCCACCTTAGCCAAAAACATTCAGTACTTC

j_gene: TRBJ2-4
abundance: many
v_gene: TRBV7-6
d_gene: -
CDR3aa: CASSLGVSNIQYF
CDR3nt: TGTGCCAGCAGCTTAGGGGTGTCGAACATTCAGTACTTC

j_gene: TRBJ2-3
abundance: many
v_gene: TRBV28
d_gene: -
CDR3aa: CASSLGFDGSSTDTQYF
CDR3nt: TGTGCCAGCAGTTTAGGTTTTGACGGCAGCAGCACAGATACGCAGTATTTT

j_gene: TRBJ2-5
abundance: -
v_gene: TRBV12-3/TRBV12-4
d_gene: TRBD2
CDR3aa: CASSLGAGGETQYF
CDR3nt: TGTGCCAGCAGTTTAGGAGCGGGAGGGGAGACCCAGTACTTC

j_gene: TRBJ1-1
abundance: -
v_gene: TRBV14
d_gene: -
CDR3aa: CASSPLRGGPVNTEASF
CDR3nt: TGTGCCAGCAGCCCCCTTCGGGGGGGGCCAGTGAACACTGAGGCTTCCTTT

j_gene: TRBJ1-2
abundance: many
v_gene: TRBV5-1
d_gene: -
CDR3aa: CASSTDSHEGSYGYTF
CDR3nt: TGCGCCAGCAGCACGGACAGCCACGAGGGTTCTTATGGCTACACCTTC

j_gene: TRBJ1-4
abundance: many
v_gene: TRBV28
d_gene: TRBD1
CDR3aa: CASSLYRGLTNEKLFF
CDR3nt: TGTGCCAGCAGTTTATACAGGGGGCTCACTAATGAAAAACTGTTTTTT

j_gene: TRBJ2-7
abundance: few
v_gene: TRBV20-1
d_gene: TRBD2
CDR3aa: CSAVSELAGTATYEQYF
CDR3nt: TGCAGTGCTGTAAGCGAACTAGCGGGGACTGCTACCTACGAGCAGTACTTC

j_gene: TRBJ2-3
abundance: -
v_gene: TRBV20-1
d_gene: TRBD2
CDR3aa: CSANGLVTDTQYF
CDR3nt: TGCAGTGCGAACGGACTAGTTACAGATACGCAGTATTTT

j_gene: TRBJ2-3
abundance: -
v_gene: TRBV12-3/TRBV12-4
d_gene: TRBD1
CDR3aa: CASRRDRPDTQYF
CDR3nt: TGTGCCAGCAGGAGGGACAGACCAGATACGCAGTATTTT

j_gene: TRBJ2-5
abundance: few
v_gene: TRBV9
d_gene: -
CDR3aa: CASSVGDSSGVETQYF
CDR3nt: TGTGCCAGCAGCGTAGGAGACAGTAGCGGAGTTGAGACCCAGTACTTC

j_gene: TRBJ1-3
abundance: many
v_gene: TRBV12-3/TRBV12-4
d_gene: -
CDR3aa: CASTSWGAGNTIYF
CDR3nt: TGTGCCAGCACTTCGTGGGGCGCTGGAAACACCATATATTTT

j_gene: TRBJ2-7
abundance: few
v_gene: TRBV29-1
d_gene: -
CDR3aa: CSVVKGLTYEQYF
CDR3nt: TGCAGCGTTGTTAAGGGCTTAACCTACGAGCAGTACTTC

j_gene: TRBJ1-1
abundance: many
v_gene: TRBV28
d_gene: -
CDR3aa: CASSRETDDTEAFF
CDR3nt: TGTGCCAGCAGCCGAGAGACCGACGACACTGAAGCTTTCTTT

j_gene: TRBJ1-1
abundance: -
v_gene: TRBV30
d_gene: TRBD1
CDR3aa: CAWQQGFGTEAFF
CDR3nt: TGTGCCTGGCAACAGGGGTTTGGCACTGAAGCTTTCTTT

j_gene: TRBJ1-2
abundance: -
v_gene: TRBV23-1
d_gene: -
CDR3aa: CASSQSKGRYGCTF
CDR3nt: TGCGCCAGCAGTCAATCGAAGGGCCGCTATGGCTGCACCTTC

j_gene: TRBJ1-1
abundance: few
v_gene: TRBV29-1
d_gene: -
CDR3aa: CSVEGNLNTEAFF
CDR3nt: TGCAGCGTTGAGGGCAACCTGAACACTGAAGCTTTCTTT

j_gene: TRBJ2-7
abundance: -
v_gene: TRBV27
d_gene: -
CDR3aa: CASSLGVLGLSVQYF
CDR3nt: TGTGCCAGCAGTTTAGGGGTCCTGGGGTTGTCTGTGCAGTACTTC

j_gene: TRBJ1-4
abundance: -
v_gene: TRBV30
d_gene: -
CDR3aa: CAWSVSVIGVSSENLFF
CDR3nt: TGTGCCTGGAGTGTATCCGTCATCGGGGTTTCGAGTGAAAACCTGTTTTTT